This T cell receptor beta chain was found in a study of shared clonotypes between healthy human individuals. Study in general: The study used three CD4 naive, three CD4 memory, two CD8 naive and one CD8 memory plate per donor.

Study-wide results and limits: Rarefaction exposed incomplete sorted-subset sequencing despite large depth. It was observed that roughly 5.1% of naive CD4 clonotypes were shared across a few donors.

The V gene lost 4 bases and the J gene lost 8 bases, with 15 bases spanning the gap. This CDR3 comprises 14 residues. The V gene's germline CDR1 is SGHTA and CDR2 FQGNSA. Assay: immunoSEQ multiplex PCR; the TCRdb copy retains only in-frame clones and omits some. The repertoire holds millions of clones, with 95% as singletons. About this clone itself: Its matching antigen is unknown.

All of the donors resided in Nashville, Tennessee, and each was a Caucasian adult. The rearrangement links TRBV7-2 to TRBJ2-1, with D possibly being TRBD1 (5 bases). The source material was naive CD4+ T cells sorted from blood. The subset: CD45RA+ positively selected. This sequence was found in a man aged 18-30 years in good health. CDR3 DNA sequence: TGTGCCAGCAGCTCCGAGAACCCAGGGCATGAGCAGTTCTTC. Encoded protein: CASSSENPGHEQFF.